This is a list of T cell receptor beta chains from one sample in a study of CD4 and CD8 cells across lung adenocarcinoma regions. MiXCR, run by TCRdb on the PCR reads, gives a single entry per CDR3 protein. Of some 20,000 distinct CDR3 sequences in the sample, roughly 50% were seen once. Sequencing was performed on CD4+ T cells from the margin of a lung tumor. Receptor source: a male donor with lung adenocarcinoma. The CD4 and CD8 labels of this study may be unreliable. CDR3s include the opening cysteine and the closing phenylalanine or tryptophan. The order of the fields is V gene, D gene, clone size, J gene, CDR3 DNA, CDR3 protein. A D gene is named only where the DNA matches it firmly. For some rows the clone size is stated as once, few or many, or as a class when expanded; others skip it.

TRBV6-1	.	.	TRBJ2-1	TGTGTCAGCAGTATCATACGGACCCAAGAGCAGTTCTTC	CVSSIIRTQEQFF
TRBV27	TRBD2	.	TRBJ2-7	TGTGCCAGCAGTTTATCGCCCCTGACTAGCGGGGTCTACGAGCAGTACTTC	CASSLSPLTSGVYEQYF
TRBV10-3	.	.	TRBJ2-7	TGTGCCATCAGGACTGAGGGATACGAGCAGTACTTC	CAIRTEGYEQYF
TRBV10-1	.	.	TRBJ2-5	TGCGCCAGCAGCCGAGCCGGATGGCTCAAGGCCCAAGAGACCCAGTACTTC	CASSRAGWLKAQETQYF
TRBV5-6	.	.	TRBJ1-2	TGTGCCAGCAGCTTGGCGTTTAGGGGTTACTATGGCTACACCTTC	CASSLAFRGYYGYTF
TRBV27	TRBD2	.	TRBJ2-5	TGTGCCAGCAGCTCGCCTTCTCGGGCGGGGGAGCAAGAGACCCAGTACTTC	CASSSPSRAGEQETQYF
TRBV20-1	.	many	TRBJ2-3	TGCAGTGCTAGAGTGGGCCACAGCACAGATACGCAGTATTTT	CSARVGHSTDTQYF
TRBV10-1	.	.	TRBJ2-4	TGCGGCGCCTCGGCGAGGGGAGCCAAAAATATTCAGTACTTC	CGASARGAKNIQYF
TRBV25-1	.	.	TRBJ2-5	TGTGCCAGGGGGCCGGAGGGGGCTGGACCAGAGACCCAGTATTTC	CARGPEGAGPETQYF
TRBV4-1	.	many	TRBJ1-3	TGCGCCAGCAGCCAAGTTTCAGGGTCCTCTGGAAACACCATATATTTT	CASSQVSGSSGNTIYF
TRBV6-1	.	many	TRBJ2-3	TGTGCCAGCGGCCCTTGGACAGATCCAACGGGAGATACGCAGTATTTT	CASGPWTDPTGDTQYF
TRBV6-5	.	.	TRBJ2-3	TGTGCCAGCAGTTTCGATGGGGGGCAAGATACGCAGTATTTT	CASSFDGGQDTQYF
TRBV7-3	TRBD2	.	TRBJ2-1	TGTGCCAGCAGCTTAACTGGACTAGCGGGAGGCAATGAGCAGTTCTTC	CASSLTGLAGGNEQFF
TRBV6-4	.	.	TRBJ2-3	TGTGGCAGCGGTGACGGGGGCGGGAGCGCAGAGACGCAGTATTTT	CGSGDGGGSAETQYF
TRBV3-1	.	many	TRBJ2-5	TGTGCCAGCAGCCAGAGAGAGACCCAGTACTTC	CASSQRETQYF
TRBV20-1	TRBD2	.	TRBJ2-1	TGCAGTGCCAGAATGTCGGGAGGTAGGGAGCAGTTCTTC	CSARMSGGREQFF
TRBV20-1	.	.	TRBJ2-1	TGCAGTGCTAGTCCCGGGAATACCTACAATGAGCAGTTCTTC	CSASPGNTYNEQFF
TRBV6-1	.	many	TRBJ1-4	TGTGCCAGCACCTCCCGAGATGAAAAACTGTTTTTT	CASTSRDEKLFF
TRBV10-2	.	.	TRBJ2-7	TGCGGCGTCAGGGGGCTAGCGGCCAAAGATATGCAGTACTTC	CGVRGLAAKDMQYF
TRBV27	TRBD1	many	TRBJ1-1	TGTGCCAGCAGTCCAACCTTGGGACAGGGGTCCACTGAAGCTTTCTTT	CASSPTLGQGSTEAFF
TRBV14	.	.	TRBJ1-5	TGTGCCAGCAGTAATCAGCCCCAGCATTTT	CASSNQPQHF
TRBV6-1	.	medium-sized	TRBJ2-3	TGTGCCAGCAGTGAGCAGGCAACAGATACGCAGTATTTT	CASSEQATDTQYF
TRBV27	.	.	TRBJ2-5	TGTGCCAGCAGTCCGGGCCGCGTAGGCCGTGACCAAGAGACCCAGTACTTT	CASSPGRVGRDQETQYF
TRBV10-3	.	few	TRBJ1-1	TGTGCCATCAGTGCTGTTGGGGGAATATCGGGTACTGAAGCTTTCTTT	CAISAVGGISGTEAFF
TRBV25-1	.	.	TRBJ2-4	TGTGCCAGCGGGGTCGGGGACCTCCACCGGGCCACCCAGTACTTC	CASGVGDLHRATQYF
TRBV27	.	medium-sized	TRBJ2-1	TGTGCCAGCAGTTTTCCCCAAAGCTCCTACAATGAGCAGTTCTTC	CASSFPQSSYNEQFF
TRBV30	TRBD2	once	TRBJ2-7	TGTGCCTGGACCCGAGGTAGCGGGAGGGATATGTACTTC	CAWTRGSGRDMYF
TRBV18	TRBD1	.	TRBJ2-1	TGTGCCAGCTCTCCGGACAGGGTCCATGAGCAGTTCTTC	CASSPDRVHEQFF
TRBV6-1	TRBD2	.	TRBJ2-3	TGTGCCAGCAGTGATACTAGCGGGGCAGATACGCAGTATTTT	CASSDTSGADTQYF
TRBV14	.	.	TRBJ2-3	TGTGCCAGCAGCCACTGGGGGAGCGGAAGCACAGATACGCAGTATTTT	CASSHWGSGSTDTQYF
TRBV3-1	.	.	TRBJ2-1	TGTGCCAGCAGCTACACTTCCCGGGAGCAGTTCTTC	CASSYTSREQFF
TRBV7-2	.	medium-sized	TRBJ2-1	TGTGCCAGCAGCCCCCAGGGTCAGAAGCAGTTCTTC	CASSPQGQKQFF
TRBV10-3	.	large	TRBJ2-3	TGTGCCAGCAGCGAGTCTAAGGCAGGCACAGATACGCAGTATTTT	CASSESKAGTDTQYF
TRBV6-6	.	medium-sized	TRBJ2-7	TGTGCCAGCAGTTACTCGAGACAGGAGGCCTACGAGCAGTACTTC	CASSYSRQEAYEQYF
TRBV6-1	TRBD2	.	TRBJ2-3	TGTGCGGGCAGCGGGGGCCGAGCCGCAGATACGCAGTATTTT	CAGSGGRAADTQYF
TRBV11-2	.	many	TRBJ2-3	TGTGCCAGCAGCCGAACGTTTTCAGATACGCAGTATTTT	CASSRTFSDTQYF
TRBV4-1	TRBD2	.	TRBJ2-5	TGCGCCAGCAGCCAAGTAGCGGGAGAGGAAGAGACCCAGTACTTC	CASSQVAGEEETQYF
TRBV27	.	.	TRBJ2-1	TGTGCCAGCAGTTTATATCTCTGGGCAGGGGACTCGTCCTACAATGAGCAGTTCTTC	CASSLYLWAGDSSYNEQFF
TRBV10-2	.	many	TRBJ1-2	TGCGCCACCTATTACGGGGGCTATGGCTACACCTTC	CATYYGGYGYTF
TRBV6-1	.	.	TRBJ2-6	TGTGCCAGCAGCGCGACAGGGACTGGGGCCTACGTCCAGACTTTC	CASSATGTGAYVQTF
TRBV6-5	.	.	TRBJ2-1	TGTGCCAGCAGTTACTCGACTAGTGGGAATGAGCAGTTCTTC	CASSYSTSGNEQFF
TRBV6-5	.	.	TRBJ1-1	TGTGCCAGCAGTTATTTAGTGAGGAACACTGAAGCCACCTTC	CASSYLVRNTEATF
TRBV10-1	TRBD2	.	TRBJ2-3	TGCGCCAGCAGTGAGCGGGGGGAGGGCACAGATACGCAGTATTTT	CASSERGEGTDTQYF
TRBV6-1	TRBD1	many	TRBJ1-1	TGTGCCAGCAGACGCGCGACAGGGGCACGGAACACTGAAGCTTTCTTT	CASRRATGARNTEAFF
TRBV24-1	.	.	TRBJ2-3	TGTGCCGCCAGTGGTTTGGGTGACCAAGAGACGCAGTATTTT	CAASGLGDQETQYF
TRBV6-1	.	.	TRBJ2-6	TGTGCCAGCAGCCATTCTGGGCGCGGGGGGGCCAACGTCCTGACTTTC	CASSHSGRGGANVLTF
TRBV11-2	TRBD1	.	TRBJ2-5	TGTGCCAGCAGCGTACAGGGGGTAGAGACCCAGTACTTC	CASSVQGVETQYF
TRBV6-5	.	.	TRBJ2-5	TGTGCCAGCACTTCCGAGGGGGGTAGCGGGGAGACCCAGTACTTC	CASTSEGGSGETQYF
TRBV10-1	TRBD2	.	TRBJ2-5	TGCGCCAGCAGTGAGTTAGCGGGGCGGGGGGGCCGAGACCAAGAGACCCAGTACTTC	CASSELAGRGGRDQETQYF
TRBV28	.	few	TRBJ2-5	TGTGCCAGCAGTTTAGGGCAGGCCCTGGGGGCCCAGTACTTC	CASSLGQALGAQYF